The 32 T cell receptor beta chains reported below all come from one sample, sequenced in a study of OX40 agonist ivuxolimab in advanced cancers. Preparation of the library involved the immunoSEQ multiplex PCR assay. Sourced from immuneACCESS, this table was stored by TCRdb with only in-frame sequences that have V and J called. A share of the clones is absent; for the studies checked, an unresolved V gene accounts for under half, and the remainder has no known explanation. The sample table contains about 120,000 clones; only one count was recorded for just over 90% of them. The ten largest account for about 0.14% of the sample. Sample: CD4+ or CD8+ T cells sorted from blood, taken in a trial of the OX40 agonist ivuxolimab. The source is an adult with an advanced solid tumor such as melanoma, head and neck, liver or kidney cancer.

This sequence joins TRBV19 and TRBJ2-6; D ambiguous. Trimming left V 9 bases short and J 3 bases short, with 3 bases between. This CDR3 spans 11 amino acids. CDR1 LNHDA and CDR2 SQIVND come from the germline V gene (reference sequence). This CDR3 reads CASGGANVLTF. In DNA form, the CDR3 reads TGTGCCAGCGGTGGGGCCAACGTCCTGACTTTC.

This clone was picked up one time. This rearrangement joins TRBV18 to TRBJ2-7; D might be TRBD1 or TRBD2, each matching 5 bases. The CDR3 is 15 amino acids. The germline CDR1 and CDR2 sequences are KGHSH and LQKENI. Trimming shortened V by 2 bases and J by 6 bases, and 17 bases separated the two germline ends. CDR3 region: CASSPGTVGIAEQYF. In DNA, the CDR3 is TGTGCCAGCTCACCAGGGACGGTGGGGATCGCCGAGCAGTACTTC.

This clone was seen only once. CDR3 loop: CASSQVLAGVADEQFF. The CDR3 DNA reads as TGCGCCAGCAGCCAAGTGCTAGCGGGAGTTGCGGATGAGCAGTTCTTC. V and J are TRBV4-1 and TRBJ2-1; 10 bases map to TRBD2. V shed 1 base and J 8 bases; nucleotides not matched to a gene: 8. This CDR3 has 16 residues. CDR1 is MGHRA and CDR2 is YSYEKL in the germline V gene.

The J gene is TRBJ2-7, the V gene TRBV9; D uncertain. This CDR3 is 15 amino acids long. Trimming took 1 base from V and 3 from J, leaving 14 bases between them. Looked up from germline, CDR1 is SGDLS and CDR2 is YYNGEE. The DNA of the CDR3 is TGTGCCAGCAGCGTAACCCCACGCGGATACTACGAGCAGTACTTC. Its translation: CASSVTPRGYYEQYF.

The chain uses TRBV28 and TRBJ1-2, with 7 bases lining up with TRBD1. The V gene's germline CDR1 is MDHEN and CDR2 SYDVKM. Germline trimming cut 6 bases from V and 2 bases from J; bases unmatched to any gene: 3. The CDR3 is made up of 13 amino acids. Written as DNA, the CDR3 is TGTGCCAGCAGACGACAGGGAAACTATGGCTACACCTTC. It translates to CASRRQGNYGYTF.

The CDR3 DNA reads TGTGCCAGCAGCTTAACTTATCTCTCACCGTCTACTGAAGCTTTCTTT. As protein: CASSLTYLSPSTEAFF. V gene TRBV7-3 combines with J gene TRBJ1-1; D is uncertain. The CDR3 spans 16 residues. CDR1 and CDR2 (germline): SGHTA, FQGTGA. Trimming removed 0 bases from V and 5 bases from J, with 16 bases in between.

A single count supports this clone. The chain couples TRBV5-1 to TRBJ2-2; 12 bases align to TRBD2. V lost 1 base to trimming and J lost 7 bases; unmatched junction nucleotides: 8. The CDR3 is 17 residues long. Germline assignment: CDR1 SGHRS and CDR2 YFSETQ. The CDR3 loop is CASSLRLAGGPDGELFF. CDR3 bases: TGCGCCAGCAGCTTGAGGCTAGCGGGAGGGCCCGACGGGGAGCTGTTTTTT. The full variable domain, completed using reference TRBV5-1 and TRBJ2-2, is KAGVTQTPRYLIKTRGQQVTLSCSPISGHRSVSWYQQTPGQGLQFLFEYFSETQRNKGNFPGRFSGRQFSNSRSEMNVSTLELGDSALYLCASSLRLAGGPDGELFFGEGSRLTVL.

This clone appeared once. Written as DNA, the CDR3 is TGTGCCAGCTCACCCGTAGTGGCGAACACCGGGGAGCTGTTTTTT. It translates to CASSPVVANTGELFF. V is TRBV18 and J is TRBJ2-2, with D unresolved. Trimming removed 3 bases at V and 0 bases at J, with 8 bases between. There are 15 residues in the CDR3. CDR1 and CDR2 (germline): KGHSH, LQKENI.

The V call is TRBV2, the J call TRBJ1-1; D may be TRBD1 (5 bases). The CDR3 extends over 13 amino acids. V was clipped by 4 bases and J by 0 bases, with 6 bases between them. The germline V gene has CDR1 SNHLY and CDR2 FYNNEI. The CDR3 loop reads CASSGQLNTEAFF. In DNA form, the CDR3 reads TGTGCCAGCAGTGGACAGCTGAACACTGAAGCTTTCTTT.

The table lists this clone with a count of one. V usage is TRBV5-4 and J usage is TRBJ1-1; D not resolved. V lost 5 bases and J 1 base, leaving 9 bases between the germline ends. The CDR3 has 13 residues. Germline CDR1 and CDR2: SGHNT and YYREEE (reference sequence). The CDR3 region has the DNA TGTGCCAGCAGTCAACGACAGAACACTGAAGCTTTCTTT. Protein product: CASSQRQNTEAFF.

The V and J genes are TRBV6-5 and TRBJ1-5; TRBD1 is a possible D gene (5 bases). Germline V gene sequence: CDR1 MNHEY, CDR2 SVGAGI. The CDR3 contains 15 residues. Between the trimmed V and J ends, which lost 1 base and 4 bases, there was a span of 11 bases. The CDR3 spells CASSYWPGGNQPQHF. The DNA of the CDR3 is TGTGCCAGCAGTTACTGGCCGGGGGGGAATCAGCCCCAGCATTTT.

The rearrangement uses TRBV6-6 and TRBJ1-4; 12 bases line up with TRBD1. The V and J ends lost 5 bases and 7 bases, in that order; junction bases with no gene match: 2. Germline CDR1 is MNHNY and CDR2 is SVGAGI (reference sequence). This CDR3 comprises 14 residues. The CDR3 loop is CASSRGQGAEKLFF. CDR3 coding DNA: TGTGCCAGCAGTCGGGGACAGGGGGCTGAAAAACTGTTTTTT.

The rearrangement links TRBV7-7 to TRBJ2-2; TRBD2 might be the D (9 bases). CDR3 length: 16 amino acids. Germline V gene data show CDR1 as SSHAT and CDR2 as FNYEAQ (reference sequence). V was clipped by 5 bases and J by 7 bases, with 20 bases between them. The CDR3 nucleotides are TGTGCCAGCAGCATGCTTCTAGCGGGGACAGGCGGGGAGCTGTTTTTT. Translated: CASSMLLAGTGGELFF.

Here the CDR3 reads CASSSPLAGVSTDTQYF. CDR3 nucleotide sequence: TGTGCCAGCAGCTCGCCACTAGCGGGGGTTAGCACAGATACGCAGTATTTT. This chain uses TRBV7-9 with TRBJ2-3; 11 positions agree with TRBD2. CDR3 length: 17 amino acids. Unmatched junction bases numbered 6, after V lost 4 bases and J lost 0 bases. From germline, CDR1 is SEHNR and CDR2 FQNEAQ (reference sequence).

The chain couples TRBV6-5 to TRBJ2-2, with unresolved D. The V gene's germline CDR1 is MNHEY and CDR2 SVGAGI. CDR3 length: 15 residues. V lost 2 bases, J lost 3 bases, and 10 bases lay in between. CDR3 sequence: CASSYADKYTGELFF. CDR3 nucleotide sequence: TGTGCCAGCAGTTACGCTGACAAGTACACCGGGGAGCTGTTTTTT.

Worth noting for this clone: Germline is not matched at one junction end, which may reflect a read error. This chain joins TRBV10-3 and TRBJ1-2; no clear D gene. The germline CDR1 and CDR2 sequences are ENHRY and SYGVKD. This CDR3 is 12 amino acids long. DNA of the CDR3: TGTGCCAGCAGTTCCGGGATAGGTGGCTACACCTTC. Protein product: CASSSGIGGYTF.

CDR3 bases: TGCGCCAGCAGCCCAGGACAGCAGAGCTCCTATAATTCACCCCTCCACTTT. Protein sequence: CASSPGQQSSYNSPLHF. The V and J genes are TRBV4-1 and TRBJ1-6, with D maybe TRBD1 (6 bases). The germline CDR1 and CDR2 sequences are MGHRA and YSYEKL. Trimming took 4 bases from V and 0 from J, leaving 13 bases between them. This CDR3 is built from 17 residues.

The chain is built from TRBV9 and TRBJ2-2, with 11 bases aligning to TRBD2. CDR3 length: 15 amino acids. The V and J ends lost 6 bases and 3 bases, in that order; junction bases with no gene match: 4. Germline lookup yields CDR1 SGDLS and CDR2 YYNGEE. The CDR3 reads CASTRTSGHTGELFF. CDR3 nucleotides: TGTGCCAGCACCCGGACTAGCGGGCACACCGGGGAGCTGTTTTTT.

The genes are TRBV10-3 and TRBJ2-1; TRBD1 aligns across 7 bases. CDR1 and CDR2 from the germline V gene are ENHRY and SYGVKD. There are 15 residues in the CDR3. The V and J ends lost 6 bases and 1 base, in that order; junction bases with no gene match: 6. In DNA, the CDR3 is TGTGCCATCAGGGAAGACAGGGATTCCTACAATGAGCAGTTCTTC. This sequence encodes CAIREDRDSYNEQFF.

Points on this clone: The same CDR3 arises from other DNA sequences in this sample as well. The chain employs TRBV28 and TRBJ2-2; the D is unclear. Trimming cost V 7 bases and J 1 base, with 7 bases left between them. Germline CDR1 MDHEN, CDR2 SYDVKM. The CDR3 contains 13 residues. The CDR3 coding sequence is TGTGCCAGCATCCGGAGGAACACCGGGGAGCTGTTTTTT. Protein product: CASIRRNTGELFF.

The genes are TRBV7-7 and TRBJ1-3; TRBD1 might be the D (5 bases). V was trimmed by 5 bases and J by 4 bases, leaving 9 bases between them. CDR3 length equals 13 residues. Per germline, CDR1 SSHAT and CDR2 FNYEAQ (reference sequence). As DNA, the CDR3 is TGTGCCAGCAGCCCGGGACTGGGAAACACCATATATTTT. It yields the protein CASSPGLGNTIYF.

The gene calls are TRBV21-1 and TRBJ1-2; TRBD1 was called by the table and not checked on the DNA. TRBV21-1 corresponds to a pseudogene. This CDR3 is 15 amino acids long. The CDR3 nucleotides read TGTGCCAGCAGGGAGACAGGGAGGTTATACTATGGCTACACCTTC. Translated: CASRETGRLYYGYTF.

CDR3 in amino acids: CASSVRAGEAFF. Here the CDR3 DNA reads TGTGCCAGCAGTGTGAGAGCAGGTGAAGCTTTCTTT. V is TRBV6-5 and J is TRBJ1-1, with D unclear. Trimming took off 5 bases at V and 7 bases at J, with 11 bases between the two ends. Germline V gene lookup returns CDR1 MNHEY and CDR2 SVGAGI. The CDR3 loop spans 12 amino acids.

The chain links TRBV6-1 to TRBJ1-6; D is perhaps TRBD1 (5 bases). V was trimmed by 11 bases and J by 5 bases, leaving 13 bases between them. The V gene's germline CDR1 is MNHNS and CDR2 SASEGT. CDR3 length: 13 residues. As DNA, the CDR3 is TGTGCCGGACCACAGGTAGATAATTCACCCCTCCACTTT. The encoded protein is CAGPQVDNSPLHF.

This clone occurred a few times. The J gene is TRBJ1-5, the V gene TRBV18, with a possible D match to TRBD1 (6 bases). Germline loops: CDR1 KGHSH, CDR2 LQKENI. V was cut by 2 bases and J by 0 bases, with 14 bases left in between. The CDR3 is 17 residues long. CDR3 nucleotide sequence: TGTGCCAGCTCACCAAGGATGGCAGGGGATAGCAATCAGCCCCAGCATTTT. Its protein is CASSPRMAGDSNQPQHF.

V gene TRBV10-1 combines with J gene TRBJ1-5; D is unclear. Germline V gene lookup returns CDR1 WNHNN and CDR2 SYGVQD (reference sequence). The CDR3 totals 13 residues. V was clipped by 4 bases and J by 5 bases, with 9 bases between them. The CDR3 DNA follows: TGCGCCAGCAGTGTGGGCCGGGATCAGCCCCAGCATTTT. Its protein is CASSVGRDQPQHF.

The chain uses TRBV19 and TRBJ2-3, with a possible D match to TRBD2 (5 bases). CDR1 is LNHDA, CDR2 SQIVND, per germline (reference sequence). The CDR3 loop spans 15 amino acids. V lost 7 bases and J 2 bases, leaving 16 bases between the germline ends. The CDR3 region is CASTSGGGVTDTQYF. CDR3 DNA: TGTGCCAGTACCTCCGGAGGTGGAGTCACAGATACGCAGTATTTT.

The chain links TRBV28 to TRBJ2-2; D may be TRBD1 (6 bases). V was pared by 6 bases and J by 5 bases, with 16 bases between. CDR1 is MDHEN, CDR2 SYDVKM, per germline. The CDR3 consists of 15 residues. The CDR3 DNA sequence: TGTGCCAGCAGCCAACAGGGCGGAGGAACCGGGGAGCTGTTTTTT. Translating gives CASSQQGGGTGELFF.

The rearrangement links TRBV5-1 to TRBJ1-2, with D perhaps TRBD1 (6 bases). Per the germline V gene, CDR1 is SGHRS and CDR2 is YFSETQ. Trimming took 4 bases from V and 4 from J, leaving 8 bases between them. The CDR3 is 12 amino acids. The CDR3 DNA reads TGCGCCAGCAGCCCGACAGGCTATGGCTACACCTTC. Its protein product is CASSPTGYGYTF.

The gene calls are TRBV7-2 and TRBJ2-7; 10 bases align to TRBD2. Germline V gene data show CDR1 as SGHTA and CDR2 as FQGNSA. V trimming: 3 bases; J trimming: 3 bases; junction bases outside the gene matches: 2. This CDR3 has 14 amino acids. CDR3 protein: CASSLASGSYEQYF. Written as DNA, the CDR3 is TGTGCCAGCAGCTTGGCTAGCGGGAGCTACGAGCAGTACTTC. Looking up the rest from reference TRBV7-2 and TRBJ2-7 gives the full variable domain: GAGVSQSPSNKVTEKGKDVELRCDPISGHTALYWYRQSLGQGLEFLIYFQGNSAPDKSGLPSDRFSAERTGGSVSTLTIQRTQQEDSAVYLCASSLASGSYEQYFGPGTRLTVT.

The chain carries TRBV5-1 and TRBJ2-3; D uncertain. Germline CDR1 SGHRS, CDR2 YFSETQ. V was trimmed by 1 base and J by 2 bases, leaving 11 bases between them. The CDR3 loop spans 15 amino acids. The CDR3 DNA sequence: TGCGCCAGCAGCTTGATCATTGGTAACACAGATACGCAGTATTTT. Amino acid sequence: CASSLIIGNTDTQYF.

This rearrangement joins TRBV4-2 to TRBJ2-1; a weak D match, TRBD2 (6 bases). Germline CDR1 LGHNA, CDR2 YNFKEQ. CDR3 length: 14 amino acids. Trimming pared 8 bases from V and 10 bases from J, leaving 21 bases between. In nucleotides, the CDR3 is TGTGCCAGCGGGGGATATGAGATTGCGGGGGAGCAGTTCTTC. Its protein product is CASGGYEIAGEQFF.